The 20 T cell receptor beta chains in this list originate from one sample, sequenced in a study of cytomegalovirus exposure and HLA in healthy donors. PCR was performed using 60 Vbeta and 13 Jbeta primers. Method: immunoSEQ multiplex PCR; TCRdb's copy keeps in-frame clones and lacks some. Counted here are nearly 200,000 clones, approximately 83% occurring once; the ten biggest clones make up about 0.092%. Sequencing was done on a sample of PBMCs. Every receptor here comes from a boy aged 2 to 10 in good health and CMV-seronegative.

This clone was seen just once. This sequence joins TRBV30 and TRBJ2-3; 8 bases are shared with TRBD2. Germline values: CDR1 GTSNPN, CDR2 SVGIG (reference sequence). This CDR3 spans 12 amino acids. V was clipped by 6 bases and J by 5 bases; unmatched bases: 4. CDR3 bases: TGTGCCTGCAGCGGGGGTGGAGATACGCAGTATTTT. This sequence encodes CACSGGGDTQYF.

The chain links TRBV28 to TRBJ1-5; no firm D call. V lost 5 bases, J lost 5 bases, and 10 bases lay in between. CDR1 and CDR2 (germline): MDHEN, SYDVKM. The CDR3 length is 13 residues. In DNA, the CDR3 is TGTGCCAGCAGTACAGAGTTCTATCAGCCCCAGCATTTT. Translated, it gives CASSTEFYQPQHF.

Comments on this clone: Other DNA sequences from this sample encode an identical CDR3 as well. The rearrangement links TRBV25-1 to TRBJ2-5, with 11 positions matching TRBD2. The length of the CDR3 is 14 residues. With V trimmed by 5 bases and J by 1 base, 0 bases remained unmatched. Germline CDR1 reads MGHDK; CDR2 reads SYGVNS. The CDR3 loop is CASSLAGGQETQYF. The CDR3 nucleotides are TGTGCCAGCAGTCTAGCGGGGGGCCAAGAGACCCAGTACTTC.

This clone is a singleton in its sample. The rearrangement joins TRBV6-5 to TRBJ2-1; 7 positions agree with TRBD1. In germline, CDR1 is MNHEY, CDR2 SVGAGI. The V gene end was trimmed by 6 bases and the J gene end by 1 base; junction bases not matched to a gene: 6. This CDR3 has 15 amino acids. The CDR3 here is CASSDNRGSYNEQFF. The CDR3 DNA reads as TGTGCCAGCAGCGACAACAGGGGTTCCTACAATGAGCAGTTCTTC.

This clone showed up just once. The chain is built from TRBV10-3 and TRBJ2-7, with 7 bases matching TRBD1. CDR1 ENHRY and CDR2 SYGVKD come from the germline V gene. The CDR3 totals 13 residues. Trimming removed 4 bases from V and 5 bases from J; junction bases left unmatched: 5. CDR3 sequence (DNA): TGTGCCATCAGTGTTGTGACAGGGAACGAGCAGTACTTC. It is translated as CAISVVTGNEQYF.

J is TRBJ2-2 and V is TRBV10-3, with 8 bases lining up with TRBD2. The CDR3 totals 14 residues. The V gene end was trimmed by 0 bases and the J gene end by 6 bases; junction bases not matched to a gene: 0. CDR1 and CDR2 from the germline V gene are ENHRY and SYGVKD. The CDR3 sequence: CAISESRGAGELFF. CDR3 DNA sequence: TGTGCCATCAGTGAGTCGCGGGGGGCCGGGGAGCTGTTTTTT.

This clone was seen once. The chain uses TRBV5-1 and TRBJ2-1, with TRBD2 matching over 13 bases. Per the germline V gene, CDR1 is SGHRS and CDR2 is YFSETQ. The CDR3 is 16 amino acids. V shed 4 bases and J 3 bases; nucleotides not matched to a gene: 4. DNA for the CDR3: TGCGCCAGCAGCCCCCGGACTAGCGGGGGCTACAATGAGCAGTTCTTC. The encoded protein is CASSPRTSGGYNEQFF.

The chain uses TRBV7-2 and TRBJ2-2; maybe TRBD2 (7 bases). The CDR3 loop spans 17 amino acids. Germline CDR1 reads SGHTA; CDR2 reads FQGNSA. The V end lost 1 base, the J end lost 10 bases, and 22 bases lay between the germline ends. CDR3 DNA sequence: TGTGCCAGCAGCTTAGGAGGTGCGGGGGCGTCTCGTGAGGAGCTGTTTTTT. Protein: CASSLGGAGASREELFF. The variable domain in full, completed from reference TRBV7-2 and TRBJ2-2, reads GAGVSQSPSNKVTEKGKDVELRCDPISGHTALYWYRQSLGQGLEFLIYFQGNSAPDKSGLPSDRFSAERTGGSVSTLTIQRTQQEDSAVYLCASSLGGAGASREELFFGEGSRLTVL.

The V and J genes are TRBV2 and TRBJ2-2, with 8 bases identical to TRBD2. The J segment lost 4 bases and the V segment lost 5 bases, leaving 6 bases of the junction unmatched. This CDR3 comprises 15 residues. Germline CDR1 reads SNHLY; CDR2 reads FYNNEI. The CDR3 spells CASSQLAGITGELFF. CDR3 nucleotides: TGTGCCAGCAGTCAATTAGCGGGGATCACCGGGGAGCTGTTTTTT.

The V and J genes are TRBV27 and TRBJ2-7, with TRBD2 identical over 8 bases. This CDR3 contains 15 residues. Germline V gene lookup returns CDR1 MNHEY and CDR2 SMNVEV (reference sequence). J gave up 2 bases and V 6 bases, and 9 bases lay outside the gene matches. The CDR3 bases are TGTGCCAGCAGGAGGAGCGGGGGTCTTACCTACGAGCAGTACTTC. Encoded protein: CASRRSGGLTYEQYF.

This clone was observed a handful of times. V usage is TRBV28 and J usage is TRBJ1-5; tentative D call: TRBD1 (6 bases). V gave up 5 bases and J gave up 4 bases, with 15 bases separating them. The CDR3 loop spans 15 amino acids. CDR1 and CDR2 (germline): MDHEN, SYDVKM. The CDR3 is CASSGQGMGNQPQHF. As DNA, the CDR3 is TGTGCCAGCAGTGGCCAGGGGATGGGGAATCAGCCCCAGCATTTT.

The rearrangement links TRBV6-1 to TRBJ1-1, with no clear D. The V end lost 2 bases, the J end lost 8 bases, and 12 bases lay between the germline ends. Looked up from germline, CDR1 is MNHNS and CDR2 is SASEGT. This CDR3 is 13 amino acids long. The CDR3 loop reads CASSEPATGEAFF. DNA for the CDR3: TGTGCCAGCAGTGAACCGGCGACGGGAGAAGCTTTCTTT.

In DNA, the CDR3 is TGTGCCTGGAGTGCTAGCGGGGGGGCCAGGAATGAGCAGTTCTTC. It translates to CAWSASGGARNEQFF. The chain links TRBV30 to TRBJ2-1; 12 bases map to TRBD2. Germline values: CDR1 GTSNPN, CDR2 SVGIG (reference sequence). V shed 1 base, J shed 7 bases, and the junction held 5 bases outside the gene matches. The CDR3 consists of 15 residues.

This chain uses TRBV4-2 with TRBJ2-7; 9 bases agree with TRBD2. Per germline, CDR1 LGHNA and CDR2 YNFKEQ. The V gene end was trimmed by 0 bases and the J gene end by 1 base; junction bases not matched to a gene: 4. The CDR3 is made up of 16 amino acids. The CDR3 sequence is CASSQDASGVSYEQYF. As DNA, the CDR3 is TGTGCCAGCAGCCAAGACGCTAGCGGGGTGTCCTACGAGCAGTACTTC.

The chain links TRBV29-1 to TRBJ1-1, with D possibly being TRBD1 (5 bases). Germline assignment: CDR1 SQVTM and CDR2 ANQGSEA. Trimming shortened V by 3 bases and J by 5 bases, and 19 bases separated the two germline ends. The length of the CDR3 is 15 residues. The CDR3 DNA sequence: TGCAGCGTTGAGTACACAGGCCGCCTGGGAACTGAAGCTTTCTTT. Protein sequence: CSVEYTGRLGTEAFF. The variable domain in full, with the rest retrieved from reference TRBV29-1 and TRBJ1-1, is SAVISQKPSRDICQRGTSLTIQCQVDSQVTMMFWYRQQPGQSLTLIATANQGSEATYESGFVIDKFPISRPNLTFSTLTVSNMSPEDSSIYLCSVEYTGRLGTEAFFGQGTRLTVV.

As to this clone: One end of the junction does not line up with germline, which may come from a read error. This chain links TRBV7-6 with TRBJ2-5; D remains unclear. This CDR3 contains 13 residues. Germline V gives CDR1 SGHVS, CDR2 FNYEAQ. In DNA, the CDR3 is TGTGCCAGCAGCTTACCCGTCGTGGAGACCCAATACTTC. Amino acids: CASSLPVVETQYF.

This chain connects TRBV7-2 to TRBJ1-6; 11 bases are shared with TRBD1. Looked up from germline, CDR1 is SGHTA and CDR2 is FQGNSA. V gave up 5 bases and J gave up 7 bases; unmatched junction bases: 4. The CDR3 has 15 residues. The CDR3 nucleotides read TGTGCCAGCAGCCAGGGACAGGGGGGCAATTCACCCCTCCACTTT. This codes for CASSQGQGGNSPLHF.

The rearrangement uses TRBV7-9 and TRBJ1-1; TRBD1 is a possible D gene (5 bases). The germline V gene encodes CDR1 SEHNR and CDR2 FQNEAQ (reference sequence). V gave up 3 bases and J gave up 1 base, with 12 bases separating them. The CDR3 loop spans 15 amino acids. The CDR3 region has the DNA TGTGCCAGCAGCTTGGCTGGGGCGAGGAACACTGAAGCTTTCTTT. This encodes CASSLAGARNTEAFF. Based on the CDR3 plus reference TRBV7-9 and TRBJ1-1, the full variable domain is DTGVSQNPRHKITKRGQNVTFRCDPISEHNRLYWYRQTLGQGPEFLTYFQNEAQLEKSRLLSDRFSAERPKGSFSTLEIQRTEQGDSAMYLCASSLAGARNTEAFFGQGTRLTVV.

The chain carries TRBV6-5 and TRBJ2-2; 10 bases line up with TRBD1. Germline CDR1 and CDR2: MNHEY and SVGAGI. Trimming at V came to 10 bases and at J to 7 bases, leaving 9 bases not matched to a gene. This CDR3 comprises 14 residues. The CDR3 DNA reads TGTGCCACTACGACAGGGGGCAGGGACGGGGAGCTGTTTTTT. Translation: CATTTGGRDGELFF.

This chain joins TRBV5-4 and TRBJ1-6; D gene uncertain. The CDR3 loop spans 13 amino acids. In germline, CDR1 is SGHNT, CDR2 YYREEE (reference sequence). Deletions cut 9 bases from V and 1 base from J, with 8 bases between. The CDR3 protein is CANGVSYNSPLHF. CDR3 nucleotide sequence: TGTGCCAACGGGGTATCCTATAATTCACCCCTCCACTTT.